These 28 T cell receptor beta chains were all obtained from the same sample, sequenced in a study of blood T cell repertoires in COVID-19. Generated by immunoSEQ multiplex PCR, the TCRdb table keeps only in-frame clones and is missing some. The sample records around 200,000 clones, about 80% being singletons. Sequences were obtained from peripheral blood. These receptors all stem from a man aged 30-40 years with active or convalescent COVID-19.

V gene TRBV30 combines with J gene TRBJ1-3, with 8 nucleotides matching TRBD1. The CDR3 has 14 amino acids. Germline lookup yields CDR1 GTSNPN and CDR2 SVGIG (reference sequence). Trimming cost V 3 bases and J 4 bases; bases outside gene matches: 5. The DNA for the CDR3 is TGTGCCTGGAGCCCGGGACAGGTCGGAAACACCATATATTTT. Protein: CAWSPGQVGNTIYF. The whole variable domain, filled in from reference TRBV30 and TRBJ1-3, reads SQTIHQWPATLVQPVGSPLSLECTVEGTSNPNLYWYRQAAGRGLQLLFYSVGIGQISSEVPQNLSASRPQDRQFILSSKKLLLSDSGFYLCAWSPGQVGNTIYFGEGSWLTVV.

The rearrangement uses TRBV30 and TRBJ1-5; tentative D call: TRBD1 (6 bases). V lost 2 bases, J lost 3 bases, and 8 bases lay in between. CDR1 is GTSNPN and CDR2 is SVGIG in the germline V gene (reference sequence). This CDR3 comprises 13 residues. The DNA of the CDR3 is TGTGCCTGGAGTCGACAGGACAATCAGCCCCAGCATTTT. This encodes CAWSRQDNQPQHF.

This clone was counted once. V gene TRBV30 combines with J gene TRBJ1-5, with no clear D. The V end lost 1 base, the J end lost 8 bases, and 15 bases lay between the germline ends. The CDR3 consists of 14 residues. Germline values: CDR1 GTSNPN, CDR2 SVGIG (reference sequence). DNA of the CDR3: TGTGCCTGGAGTGCCCAGTCAGGTGTCGAGCCCCAGCATTTT. Protein sequence: CAWSAQSGVEPQHF.

Only one count was recorded for this clone. This chain uses TRBV18 with TRBJ2-1; TRBD2 agrees at 9 bases. The V gene's germline CDR1 is KGHSH and CDR2 LQKENI. The CDR3 loop spans 20 amino acids. With 5 bases clipped from V and 0 bases from J, the junction kept 17 bases outside the gene matches. CDR3 DNA sequence: TGTGCCAGCTCAGGGACCGAGGGACAACTTAGCGGGAGCTCCTACAATGAGCAGTTCTTC. Its protein product is CASSGTEGQLSGSSYNEQFF.

This chain links TRBV13 with TRBJ2-3; the match to TRBD2 covers 9 bases. The length of the CDR3 is 15 residues. CDR1 and CDR2 from the germline V gene are PRHDT and FYEKMQ (reference sequence). With 7 bases clipped from V and 0 bases from J, the junction kept 5 bases outside the gene matches. This CDR3 reads CASTSSGRSTDTQYF. CDR3 sequence (DNA): TGTGCCAGCACCAGTAGCGGGAGAAGCACAGATACGCAGTATTTT. Combining the CDR3 with reference TRBV13 and TRBJ2-3 gives the whole variable domain AAGVIQSPRHLIKEKRETATLKCYPIPRHDTVYWYQQGPGQDPQFLISFYEKMQSDKGSIPDRFSAQQFSDYHSELNMSSLELGDSALYFCASTSSGRSTDTQYFGPGTRLTVL.

This rearrangement joins TRBV19 to TRBJ1-5, with 9 bases fitting TRBD1. V dropped 1 base and J dropped 1; count of bases not matched to a gene: 2. CDR1 is LNHDA and CDR2 is SQIVND in the germline V gene (reference sequence). The CDR3 loop spans 16 amino acids. The CDR3 sequence: CASSIGTGGSNQPQHF. CDR3 nucleotide sequence: TGTGCCAGTAGTATAGGAACAGGGGGCAGCAATCAGCCCCAGCATTTT.

The rearrangement uses TRBV10-3 and TRBJ2-1, with TRBD2 identical over 11 bases. Germline CDR1 reads ENHRY; CDR2 reads SYGVKD. The CDR3 is 17 residues long. V was pared by 4 bases and J by 5 bases, with 10 bases of the junction left unmatched. CDR3 region: CAISGLLAGGNDNEQFF. CDR3 in DNA: TGTGCCATCAGTGGGTTATTAGCGGGAGGGAACGACAATGAGCAGTTCTTC.

This sequence joins TRBV9 and TRBJ1-2; D remains unclear. The CDR3 runs 14 residues. V was trimmed by 5 bases and J by 1 base, leaving 12 bases between them. Germline V lookup: CDR1 SGDLS, CDR2 YYNGEE. CDR3 region: CASRPDGLNYGYTF. CDR3 DNA sequence: TGTGCCAGCAGACCCGACGGACTTAACTATGGCTACACCTTC.

A single count supports this clone. This chain connects TRBV19 to TRBJ2-1, with D tentatively TRBD1 (5 bases). V lost 0 bases and J lost 2, with 17 bases in between. This CDR3 is 18 amino acids long. Looked up from germline, CDR1 is LNHDA and CDR2 is SQIVND (reference sequence). The CDR3 DNA reads TGTGCCAGTAGTATAGAGACCCAGGGTTTTGGCACCTACAATGAGCAGTTCTTC. Translation: CASSIETQGFGTYNEQFF.

The genes are TRBV18 and TRBJ2-1; TRBD1 matches 8 bases. Germline assignment: CDR1 KGHSH and CDR2 LQKENI. The CDR3 extends over 14 amino acids. J was trimmed by 8 bases and V by 3 bases; bases with no gene match: 6. The CDR3 DNA reads TGTGCCAGCTCACCGGGGTCGACAGGGGATGAGCAGTTCTTC. Translating gives CASSPGSTGDEQFF.

The rearrangement joins TRBV6-6 to TRBJ1-5; D is unclear. This CDR3 comprises 14 residues. In germline, CDR1 is MNHNY, CDR2 SVGAGI (reference sequence). Trimming removed 0 bases at V and 4 bases at J, with 7 bases between. The CDR3 coding sequence is TGTGCCAGCAGTTACTCAGAGGAGAATCAGCCCCAGCATTTT. This codes for CASSYSEENQPQHF.

This chain connects TRBV28 to TRBJ1-5; 7 bases are a match to TRBD1. V dropped 3 bases and J dropped 4; count of bases not matched to a gene: 15. The germline V gene encodes CDR1 MDHEN and CDR2 SYDVKM. CDR3 size: 18 residues. In nucleotides, the CDR3 is TGTGCCAGCAGTTTTCGGACAGGCGCGGCCTGGGGAAATCAGCCCCAGCATTTT. This codes for CASSFRTGAAWGNQPQHF. Complete variable domain (other parts from reference TRBV28 and TRBJ1-5): DVKVTQSSRYLVKRTGEKVFLECVQDMDHENMFWYRQDPGLGLRLIYFSYDVKMKEKGDIPEGYSVSREKKERFSLILESASTNQTSMYLCASSFRTGAAWGNQPQHFGDGTRLSIL.

The chain combines TRBV7-2 with TRBJ1-1, with D perhaps matching TRBD1 (5 bases). CDR1 and CDR2 from the germline V gene are SGHTA and FQGNSA. Trimming pared 5 bases from V and 3 bases from J, leaving 16 bases between. The CDR3 length is 15 residues. In DNA, the CDR3 is TGTGCCAGCAGCACCCCGGGGGTGTCGTACACTGAAGCTTTCTTT. This codes for CASSTPGVSYTEAFF.

The rearrangement joins TRBV10-2 to TRBJ1-1; D is undetermined. Germline CDR1 is WSHSY and CDR2 is SAAADI. The CDR3 covers 12 residues. V lost 7 bases, J lost 6 bases, and 12 bases lay in between. The CDR3, as DNA: TGCGCCAGCATCGGGGTTTGGCCTGAAGCTTTCTTT. Its protein product is CASIGVWPEAFF.

The CDR3 here is CAWSNNFYEQYV. CDR3 DNA sequence: TGTGCCTGGAGTAATAATTTTTACGAGCAGTACGTC. The chain is built from TRBV30 and TRBJ2-7, with D hard to call. This CDR3 comprises 12 residues. V lost 2 bases and J 4 bases, leaving 9 bases between the germline ends. Per the germline V gene, CDR1 is GTSNPN and CDR2 is SVGIG (reference sequence).

The CDR3: CATSTGGRNTGELFF. In DNA, the CDR3 is TGTGCCACGAGTACAGGGGGCCGGAACACCGGGGAGCTGTTTTTT. V gene TRBV6-6 combines with J gene TRBJ2-2, with 9 bases aligning to TRBD1. The germline V gene encodes CDR1 MNHNY and CDR2 SVGAGI (reference sequence). V shed 10 bases, J shed 1 base, and the junction held 7 bases outside the gene matches. CDR3 length: 15 amino acids.

This clone was found once. The chain couples TRBV5-6 to TRBJ1-1, with 9 bases fitting TRBD1. V gave up 5 bases and J gave up 2 bases; unmatched junction bases: 7. Germline V gene lookup returns CDR1 SGHDT and CDR2 YYEEEE. The CDR3 contains 15 residues. Written as DNA, the CDR3 is TGTGCCAGCAGATTTGGGGACAGGGTCAACACTGAAGCTTTCTTT. Translation gives CASRFGDRVNTEAFF.

This rearrangement joins TRBV13 to TRBJ1-1, with D possibly matching TRBD1 (5 bases). The length of the CDR3 is 13 residues. The V end lost 2 bases, the J end lost 11 bases, and 15 bases lay between the germline ends. Germline CDR1 reads PRHDT; CDR2 reads FYEKMQ (reference sequence). Written as DNA, the CDR3 is TGTGCCAGCAGCTTATTGCAGGGCGATAGGGCTTTCTTT. Protein sequence: CASSLLQGDRAFF.

The chain joins TRBV6-6 to TRBJ1-2; unclear D gene. This CDR3 is built from 14 residues. With 4 bases removed from V and 3 bases from J, the gap between germline ends came to 12 bases. Germline CDR1 reads MNHNY; CDR2 reads SVGAGI (reference sequence). The CDR3 DNA reads TGTGCCAGCAGTTCAGCGGACCTTCACTATGGCTACACCTTC. Translation: CASSSADLHYGYTF.

The chain combines TRBV14 with TRBJ2-6, with 7 bases matching TRBD2. The germline CDR1 and CDR2 sequences are SGHDN and FVKESK. The CDR3 sequence is 18 residues long. V dropped 4 bases and J dropped 1; count of bases not matched to a gene: 10. The CDR3 sequence: CASSLISGLASGANVLTF. CDR3 nucleotides: TGTGCCAGCAGCCTAATTAGCGGGCTGGCTTCTGGGGCCAACGTCCTGACTTTC.

This clone occurred a few times. This chain uses TRBV28 with TRBJ1-4; D possibly corresponds to TRBD1 (6 bases). This CDR3 comprises 16 residues. V dropped 6 bases and J dropped 2 bases, with 16 bases sitting between them. Germline V gene sequence: CDR1 MDHEN, CDR2 SYDVKM. CDR3 coding DNA: TGTGCCAGCAGGCCTGAACAGGGCCGGACTAATGAAAAACTGTTTTTT. Its translation is CASRPEQGRTNEKLFF.

The chain joins TRBV7-2 to TRBJ2-3; D gene unclear. The CDR3 is 15 residues long. V was pared by 5 bases and J by 2 bases, with 14 bases between. Germline CDR1 reads SGHTA; CDR2 reads FQGNSA. CDR3 DNA: TGTGCCAGCAGCCTATCTAACCCTACCACAGATACGCAGTATTTT. This encodes CASSLSNPTTDTQYF.

The chain uses TRBV27 and TRBJ1-4, with TRBD1 identical over 7 bases. V was pared by 5 bases and J by 7 bases, with 13 bases of the junction left unmatched. Germline values: CDR1 MNHEY, CDR2 SMNVEV (reference sequence). The CDR3 spans 16 residues. CDR3 protein: CASSPSRGGRREKLFF. The CDR3 DNA is TGTGCCAGCAGTCCCTCCAGAGGGGGCCGGCGTGAAAAACTGTTTTTT. Full variable domain (missing parts from reference TRBV27 and TRBJ1-4): EAQVTQNPRYLITVTGKKLTVTCSQNMNHEYMSWYRQDPGLGLRQIYYSMNVEVTDKGDVPEGYKVSRKEKRNFPLILESPSPNQTSLYFCASSPSRGGRREKLFFGSGTQLSVL.

The V and J genes are TRBV28 and TRBJ1-5; D might be TRBD1 (6 bases). Germline V lookup: CDR1 MDHEN, CDR2 SYDVKM. Trimming removed 6 bases from V and 3 bases from J, with 9 bases in between. The CDR3 runs 13 residues. The CDR3, as DNA: TGTGCCAGCAGGTGGGGGCCCAATCAGCCCCAGCATTTT. Translated: CASRWGPNQPQHF.

The V gene is TRBV5-1, the J gene TRBJ1-1; TRBD1 matches 8 bases. The CDR3 spans 14 residues. V was pared by 4 bases and J by 2 bases, with 4 bases of the junction left unmatched. Germline V lookup: CDR1 SGHRS, CDR2 YFSETQ. CDR3 in amino acids: CASSEQGVNTEAFF. CDR3 sequence (DNA): TGCGCCAGCAGCGAACAGGGGGTCAACACTGAAGCTTTCTTT.

The CDR3 DNA follows: TGTGCCAGCAGCAGACCCACCCCGCTCCGACTAGCGGGAGTTCGCACAGATACGCAGTATTTT. This gives the protein CASSRPTPLRLAGVRTDTQYF. V usage is TRBV21-1 and J usage is TRBJ2-3; the D call in the table, TRBD2, was not verified against the DNA. TRBV21-1 represents a pseudogene. This CDR3 has 21 amino acids.

V is TRBV27 and J is TRBJ1-2; no reliable D call. The CDR3 loop spans 13 amino acids. CDR1 MNHEY and CDR2 SMNVEV come from the germline V gene (reference sequence). V was trimmed by 0 bases and J by 7 bases, leaving 9 bases between them. The CDR3 protein is CASSLSAGVGYTF. For the CDR3, the DNA is TGTGCCAGCAGTTTATCCGCGGGTGTTGGCTACACCTTC.

This chain connects TRBV5-8 to TRBJ1-4, with 7 nucleotides matching TRBD1. Unmatched junction bases numbered 11, after V lost 7 bases and J lost 8 bases. This CDR3 is 14 amino acids long. Germline CDR1 is SGHTS and CDR2 is YDEGEE. CDR3 protein: CASRLTTGNEKLFF. The CDR3 coding sequence is TGTGCCAGCCGCCTGACGACAGGGAACGAAAAACTGTTTTTT.